The text below deals with one T cell receptor beta chain. The sample belongs to a study of shared clonotypes between healthy human individuals. Using immunoSEQ multiplex PCR, the repertoire was profiled, and TCRdb retains in-frame clones only, with some absent. Of 2 million to 2.5 million clones listed, about 90% were seen once; the top ten hold 0.3% to 0.45%. V lost 0 bases and J lost 8, with 11 bases in between. The CDR3 is made up of 14 amino acids. Germline V gene sequence: CDR1 MNHEY, CDR2 SMNVEV (reference sequence). The TCR was taken from a man aged 18 to 30 in good health. Some clones in this sample may be carry-over from other donors' samples. Input material: naive CD4+ T cells from PBMCs. The sample's subset: CD45RA+ positively selected. This chain joins TRBV27 and TRBJ2-1, with D perhaps matching TRBD1 or TRBD2 (5 bases each). The CDR3 here is CASSLSGTADEQFF. The CDR3, as DNA: TGTGCCAGCAGTTTATCCGGGACCGCCGATGAGCAGTTCTTC.